The 8 T cell receptor beta chains below come from one sample, sequenced in a study of T cells in Graves' hyperthyroidism and ophthalmopathy. Amplification of TCR beta CDR3 regions was performed using RNA transcripts as template. TCR CDR3 underwent first-round RT-PCR with the HTBI primer set. TCRdb fed the multiplex PCR reads into MiXCR, producing one record per CDR3 protein. This sample has around 180,000 distinct CDR3 sequences, with approximately 15% found just once. The sample taken for sequencing was blood. These receptors were collected from a woman between 50 and 59 years old with Graves' hyperthyroidism.

The table lists this clonotype with many counts. As DNA, the CDR3 is TGTGCCAGTCGCCCATCGGGGGAGGATGGCAAAAACATTCAGTACTTC. Translation gives CASRPSGEDGKNIQYF. This rearrangement joins TRBV19 to TRBJ2-4; D is perhaps TRBD2 (6 bases). The CDR3 has 16 amino acids. The germline CDR1 and CDR2 sequences are LNHDA and SQIVND (reference sequence). V dropped 8 bases and J dropped 3 bases, with 20 bases sitting between them.

This clonotype was seen ten or more times. This chain connects TRBV13 to TRBJ2-7; TRBD2 might be the D (6 bases). CDR1 is PRHDT, CDR2 FYEKMQ, per germline (reference sequence). CDR3 length: 15 residues. The V gene lost 4 bases and the J gene lost 0 bases, with 13 bases spanning the gap. CDR3 loop: CASSSSGERSYEQYF. CDR3 DNA: TGTGCCAGCAGCTCATCGGGGGAGCGCTCCTACGAGCAGTACTTC.

The V call is TRBV20-1, the J call TRBJ1-1; weak D call: TRBD1 (5 bases). Deletions cut 0 bases from V and 0 bases from J, with 20 bases between. The CDR3 runs to 18 residues. Germline loops: CDR1 DFQATT, CDR2 SNEGSKA (reference sequence). This CDR3 is CSARDRGQVWGLNTEAFF. CDR3 in DNA: TGCAGTGCTAGAGATCGGGGTCAGGTGTGGGGGTTGAACACTGAAGCTTTCTTT.

About this clonotype itself: A much more abundant neighbour one base away suggests this may be a read error. The chain combines TRBV10-3 with TRBJ1-2; D gene ambiguous. This CDR3 region has 14 residues. CDR1 and CDR2 from the germline V gene are ENHRY and SYGVKD. CDR3: CAINEGREVEGYTF. The CDR3 region has the DNA TGTGCCATCAATGAGGGAAGGGAGGTTGAAGGCTACACCTTC.

J is TRBJ2-1 and V is TRBV4-1, with 16 positions matching TRBD2. V shed 3 bases, J shed 1 base, and the junction held 6 bases outside the gene matches. There are 19 residues in the CDR3. Germline CDR1 and CDR2: MGHRA and YSYEKL. CDR3 DNA sequence: TGCGCCAGCAGCCAGGGACTAGCGGGGGGGCCTGGGTCCTACAATGAGCAGTTCTTC. Encoded protein: CASSQGLAGGPGSYNEQFF.

This clonotype was seen only a few times. The chain links TRBV5-4 to TRBJ2-3, with D tentatively TRBD1 (6 bases). Trimming cost V 3 bases and J 0 bases, with 11 bases left between them. From germline, CDR1 is SGHNT and CDR2 YYREEE (reference sequence). The length of the CDR3 is 15 residues. The CDR3, as DNA: TGTGCCAGCAGCTGGGGGACATCTAGCACAGATACGCAGTATTTT. This gives the protein CASSWGTSSTDTQYF.

This clonotype was found many times. V and J are TRBV5-1 and TRBJ1-1; 10 nucleotides align to TRBD1. The CDR3 spans 14 residues. The V and J ends lost 3 bases and 3 bases, in that order; junction bases with no gene match: 2. Germline V gene data show CDR1 as SGHRS and CDR2 as YFSETQ. CDR3 sequence: CASSWGQGYTEAFF. For the CDR3, the DNA is TGCGCCAGCAGCTGGGGACAGGGGTACACTGAAGCTTTCTTT.

The rearrangement joins TRBV5-4 to TRBJ2-1, with D maybe TRBD1 (5 bases). The length of the CDR3 is 12 residues. Trimming stripped 4 bases from V and 14 bases from J, with 16 bases between. Per the germline V gene, CDR1 is SGHNT and CDR2 is YYREEE (reference sequence). The CDR3 coding sequence is TGTGCCAGCAGCCCCCGTAGGGGTATTGAGTTCTTC. Its protein is CASSPRRGIEFF.